This TCR beta chain was recovered during a study of CXCR3-negative and CXCR3-positive naive CD8 T cells. The study made its TRB cDNA libraries by 5' RACE, adding UMI labels. TCRdb reprocessed the 5' RACE reads, keeping one entry per CDR3 protein, no DNA. The data show some 5,000 distinct CDR3 sequences, and the top ten clones hold roughly 2.1%. A remark on this clonotype: Its antigen is not known.

Points from the study as a whole: Memory, not naive, CXCR3-negative and CXCR3-positive cells differed in TRBV-TRBJ usage.

The CDR3 length is 16 residues. Germline CDR1 is MNHNY and CDR2 is SVGAGI (reference sequence). The chain joins TRBV6-6 to TRBJ2-5; TCRdb gives TRBD1 as the D gene, but with no DNA this cannot be confirmed. Sample: naive CXCR3- CD8+ T cells from blood. Subset denoted: CD45RO-CCR7+CD27+CD95- naive CD8+ T cells lacking CXCR3 (TNR3-). The source is a human donor in good health. Some clones in this sample may be carry-over from other donors' samples. The CDR3 reads CASSPGTALYQETQYF.